This T cell receptor (beta chain) was sequenced for a study of T cell responses to AZD1222 COVID-19 vaccine. Trimming removed 2 bases from V and 4 bases from J, with 12 bases in between. CDR3 length: 14 amino acids. CDR1 is SEHNR, CDR2 FQNEAQ, per germline (reference sequence). Study-wide points: Two AZD1222 doses significantly raised spike-specific TCR breadth and depth over controls. White British donors predominated, females outnumbered males, and clonal diversity was possibly underestimated.

TCRdb's table, derived via immunoSEQ multiplex PCR, lists solely in-frame clones and lacks some. This sample has 130,000 to 150,000 clones, with 88% found just once. As concerns this clone: Its target is unknown.

The starting material was peripheral blood, obtained on day 0 of AZD1222 vaccination. This TCR came from an adult in good health. The rearrangement uses TRBV7-9 and TRBJ2-7, with D possibly TRBD1 on 6 matching bases. The CDR3 bases are TGTGCCAGCAGCTTAAACAGGGAAGGGTACGAGCAGTACTTC. Translation gives CASSLNREGYEQYF.